The entry below gives a single T cell receptor (beta chain) sequence along with its context. Germline CDR1 reads MGHRA; CDR2 reads YSYEKL. Trimming removed 1 base from V and 6 bases from J, with 22 bases in between. The CDR3 totals 18 residues. In the original workflow: Scientists estimated how many nucleated cells there were by amplifying reference gene primers. TCRdb's copy holds only in-frame clones and misses some; the assay was immunoSEQ multiplex PCR. V, J and clone size reflect that table, while D and trimming were determined from the DNA. The table records 130,000 or so clones, approximately 85% of them present only once. This sample is drawn from a study of blood T cell repertoires in COVID-19. Turning to the study itself: The United States, Italy and Spain supplied acute and convalescent COVID-19 samples. The analysed material was cDNA or gDNA that came from T cells, B-cell-depleted T cells, or PBMCs.

The receptor's source is a human donor in a cohort sampled during active COVID-19. V is TRBV4-1 and J is TRBJ2-1, with D perhaps matching TRBD2 (6 bases). The sample was peripheral blood. CDR3 in amino acids: CASSQVDLTGVGGNEQFF. DNA of the CDR3: TGCGCCAGCAGCCAAGTCGACTTGACGGGGGTTGGGGGCAATGAGCAGTTCTTC.